This is a list of T cell receptor beta chains from one sample in a study of blood T cell repertoires in COVID-19. Only in-frame clones appear in the TCRdb table, and some are missing; sequencing was by immunoSEQ multiplex PCR. The sample records under 350,000 clones, 70% to 90% being singletons. The sequenced sample consisted of peripheral blood. The origin of the receptors is a woman in her 70s with acute or convalescent COVID-19. Each CDR3 is given with its conserved first and last residue. Fields, in order: CDR3 DNA, CDR3 protein, clone size, D gene, V gene, J gene. The D gene is left open where the match is weak. Size is omitted from some rows. Given values are once, few, many or a class for expanded clones.

CDR3nt: TGTGCCAGCTCACCACCGGGGGACAGGACTGAAGCTTTCTTT
CDR3aa: CASSPPGDRTEAFF
abundance: .
d_gene: TRBD1
v_gene: TRBV18
j_gene: TRBJ1-1

CDR3nt: TGTGCCAGCAGCCTAGAACAGGGTAGTGAGCAGTTCTTC
CDR3aa: CASSLEQGSEQFF
abundance: .
d_gene: .
v_gene: TRBV11-2
j_gene: TRBJ2-1

CDR3nt: TGCGCCAGCAGCATCGACAGGGGTAACTATGGCTACACCTTC
CDR3aa: CASSIDRGNYGYTF
abundance: .
d_gene: TRBD1
v_gene: TRBV5-1
j_gene: TRBJ1-2

CDR3nt: TGTGCCAGCAGTAGTACTAGCGGGGGGCTGTACGAGCAGTACTTC
CDR3aa: CASSSTSGGLYEQYF
abundance: .
d_gene: TRBD2
v_gene: TRBV6-5
j_gene: TRBJ2-7

CDR3nt: TGCAGCGTTTGGGGGGACAGGCAACATGGCTACACCTTC
CDR3aa: CSVWGDRQHGYTF
abundance: .
d_gene: TRBD1
v_gene: TRBV29-1
j_gene: TRBJ1-2

CDR3nt: TGTGCCAGCAGCAGGACAGGGGAAGAAGGCTACACCTTC
CDR3aa: CASSRTGEEGYTF
abundance: few
d_gene: TRBD1
v_gene: TRBV7-9
j_gene: TRBJ1-2

CDR3nt: TGTGCCAGCAGCCCCGGACAGGGGGCGTGGGAGCAGTACTTC
CDR3aa: CASSPGQGAWEQYF
abundance: .
d_gene: TRBD1
v_gene: TRBV11-3
j_gene: TRBJ2-7

CDR3nt: TGTGCCAGCAGTGAAACAGGGACGGAAGCTTTCTTT
CDR3aa: CASSETGTEAFF
abundance: once
d_gene: .
v_gene: TRBV2
j_gene: TRBJ1-1

CDR3nt: TGTGCCAGCACCCCCGACAGGGGTGGAAACACCATATATTTT
CDR3aa: CASTPDRGGNTIYF
abundance: .
d_gene: TRBD1
v_gene: TRBV25-1
j_gene: TRBJ1-3

CDR3nt: TGTGCCAGCAGTGAAGCGCTTCGAGGGCAGGGAGGGGACTTC
CDR3aa: CASSEALRGQGGDF
abundance: .
d_gene: TRBD2
v_gene: TRBV2
j_gene: TRBJ2-5

CDR3nt: TGTGCCAGCGGGCCGGGACAGGCGAACACCGGGGAGCTGTTTTTT
CDR3aa: CASGPGQANTGELFF
abundance: .
d_gene: TRBD1
v_gene: TRBV7-8
j_gene: TRBJ2-2

CDR3nt: TGTGCCAGTAGTAGGGGACACGCGAGGGGAAACACCATATATTTT
CDR3aa: CASSRGHARGNTIYF
abundance: .
d_gene: .
v_gene: TRBV19
j_gene: TRBJ1-3

CDR3nt: TGCGCCAGCAGCTTAGAGCAGGGGCTCGAGGACTATGGCTACACCTTC
CDR3aa: CASSLEQGLEDYGYTF
abundance: .
d_gene: .
v_gene: TRBV5-1
j_gene: TRBJ1-2

CDR3nt: TGCGCCAGCAGCTTGGAGCGCAGCGGGGGGACCTCTGGCATGATTGCAGATACGCAGTATTTT
CDR3aa: CASSLERSGGTSGMIADTQYF
abundance: .
d_gene: TRBD2
v_gene: TRBV5-1
j_gene: TRBJ2-3

CDR3nt: TGTGCCAGCACTTTGGACAGACGCTGGGGCTACACCTTC
CDR3aa: CASTLDRRWGYTF
abundance: few
d_gene: .
v_gene: TRBV2
j_gene: TRBJ1-2

CDR3nt: TGTGCCAGCAGTGAGACAGCTAACTATGGCTACACCTTC
CDR3aa: CASSETANYGYTF
abundance: many
d_gene: .
v_gene: TRBV6-1
j_gene: TRBJ1-2

CDR3nt: TGTGCCAGCAGTTATGGACAGGGGGTAGCCAAAAACATTCAGTACTTC
CDR3aa: CASSYGQGVAKNIQYF
abundance: .
d_gene: TRBD1
v_gene: TRBV6-5
j_gene: TRBJ2-4

CDR3nt: TGTGCCAGTAAAGATGAGCGTCGGGCAGATACGCAGTATTTT
CDR3aa: CASKDERRADTQYF
abundance: .
d_gene: .
v_gene: TRBV19
j_gene: TRBJ2-3

CDR3nt: TGCGCCAGCAGTCCCGACAGGGCCGCTTCACCCCTCCACTTT
CDR3aa: CASSPDRAASPLHF
abundance: .
d_gene: TRBD1
v_gene: TRBV10-1
j_gene: TRBJ1-6

CDR3nt: TGTGCCAGTAGAGCGGGGGGGTCGTCAGATACGCAGTATTTT
CDR3aa: CASRAGGSSDTQYF
abundance: .
d_gene: TRBD2
v_gene: TRBV19
j_gene: TRBJ2-3

CDR3nt: TGTGCCAGCAGCTTGGATCGGGATCGAAATTCACCCCTCCACTTT
CDR3aa: CASSLDRDRNSPLHF
abundance: .
d_gene: .
v_gene: TRBV5-4
j_gene: TRBJ1-6

CDR3nt: TGTGCCAGCGCTCTTAGAGGCGGGGGCAACTATGGCTACACCTTC
CDR3aa: CASALRGGGNYGYTF
abundance: .
d_gene: .
v_gene: TRBV7-9
j_gene: TRBJ1-2

CDR3nt: TGCGCCAGCAGCTTGACAGGGGGCGCAAGTAATGAAGCTTTCTTT
CDR3aa: CASSLTGGASNEAFF
abundance: .
d_gene: TRBD1
v_gene: TRBV5-1
j_gene: TRBJ1-1

CDR3nt: TGTGCCAGCTCAAAGCAGAAGGGGACAGATACGCAGTATTTT
CDR3aa: CASSKQKGTDTQYF
abundance: .
d_gene: .
v_gene: TRBV18
j_gene: TRBJ2-3

CDR3nt: TGTGCCAGCAGTTACTCCCCGGGACAAGGAAACACCATATATTTT
CDR3aa: CASSYSPGQGNTIYF
abundance: .
d_gene: .
v_gene: TRBV6-5
j_gene: TRBJ1-3

CDR3nt: TGCAGCGCTGGGACAGCCTACTCTGGAAACACCATATATTTT
CDR3aa: CSAGTAYSGNTIYF
abundance: .
d_gene: TRBD1
v_gene: TRBV29-1
j_gene: TRBJ1-3

CDR3nt: TGTGCCAGCTCAAAGCAAGGGGGACAGTACAATGAGCAGTTCTTC
CDR3aa: CASSKQGGQYNEQFF
abundance: few
d_gene: TRBD1
v_gene: TRBV18
j_gene: TRBJ2-1

CDR3nt: TGCAGTGGTACAGTTAACACTGAAGCTTTCTTT
CDR3aa: CSGTVNTEAFF
abundance: .
d_gene: .
v_gene: TRBV20-1
j_gene: TRBJ1-1

CDR3nt: TGTGCCAGCAGTTCCCCGACTAGCGGATACAAAGATACGCAGTATTTT
CDR3aa: CASSSPTSGYKDTQYF
abundance: .
d_gene: TRBD2
v_gene: TRBV28
j_gene: TRBJ2-3

CDR3nt: TGTGCCAGCAACTCCCAGGCTAGCGGTCAAGAGACCCAGTACTTC
CDR3aa: CASNSQASGQETQYF
abundance: .
d_gene: TRBD2
v_gene: TRBV2
j_gene: TRBJ2-5

CDR3nt: TGTGCCAGCAGCTTCCAGGGTGGTTCACCCCTCCACTTT
CDR3aa: CASSFQGGSPLHF
abundance: .
d_gene: .
v_gene: TRBV5-4
j_gene: TRBJ1-6

CDR3nt: TGTGCCAGCAGAATAGCGGGGGGGGTAAACATTCAGTACTTC
CDR3aa: CASRIAGGVNIQYF
abundance: .
d_gene: TRBD2
v_gene: TRBV6-5
j_gene: TRBJ2-4

CDR3nt: TGTGCCAGCAGTCAGACTCCGAGCTCCTACGAGCAGTACTTC
CDR3aa: CASSQTPSSYEQYF
abundance: .
d_gene: .
v_gene: TRBV7-9
j_gene: TRBJ2-7

CDR3nt: TGTGCCAGCAGTTACTCGAGGCCCTCGGGCAATCAGCCCCAGCATTTT
CDR3aa: CASSYSRPSGNQPQHF
abundance: few
d_gene: .
v_gene: TRBV6-6
j_gene: TRBJ1-5

CDR3nt: TGTGCCAGCAGTGAAGGGGGGACAGTTTATGGCTACACCTTC
CDR3aa: CASSEGGTVYGYTF
abundance: .
d_gene: TRBD1
v_gene: TRBV6-1
j_gene: TRBJ1-2

CDR3nt: TGCGCCAGCAGCAACAGGGTCCCAGACACTGAAGCTTTCTTT
CDR3aa: CASSNRVPDTEAFF
abundance: few
d_gene: .
v_gene: TRBV10-2
j_gene: TRBJ1-1

CDR3nt: TGTGCCAGCAGTTTGTCTACAGGGTTTAGAAGCAATCAGCCCCAGCATTTT
CDR3aa: CASSLSTGFRSNQPQHF
abundance: few
d_gene: .
v_gene: TRBV2
j_gene: TRBJ1-5

CDR3nt: TGTGCCAGCGGACAGGCCACTGAAGCTTTCTTT
CDR3aa: CASGQATEAFF
abundance: .
d_gene: TRBD1
v_gene: TRBV6-5
j_gene: TRBJ1-1

CDR3nt: TGTGCCAGCAGCCCCACCGGGACGGGACCGGGGGGGTATGGCTACACCTTC
CDR3aa: CASSPTGTGPGGYGYTF
abundance: .
d_gene: .
v_gene: TRBV3-1/TRBV3-2
j_gene: TRBJ1-2

CDR3nt: TGTGCCAGCTCGGACGGGGGGGGCAGCCAGCCCCAGCATTTT
CDR3aa: CASSDGGGSQPQHF
abundance: .
d_gene: .
v_gene: TRBV25-1
j_gene: TRBJ1-5

CDR3nt: TGCGCCAGCAGCTCTAGCGGGGGGACCTACAATGAGCAGTTCTTC
CDR3aa: CASSSSGGTYNEQFF
abundance: .
d_gene: TRBD2
v_gene: TRBV5-1
j_gene: TRBJ2-1

CDR3nt: TGTGCCAGCTCGGATCGGACAGGGGCAAATGAGCAGTTCTTC
CDR3aa: CASSDRTGANEQFF
abundance: .
d_gene: TRBD1
v_gene: TRBV18
j_gene: TRBJ2-1

CDR3nt: TGTGCCAGCAGCTTAATTAGTTTAAATGAGCAGTTCTTC
CDR3aa: CASSLISLNEQFF
abundance: .
d_gene: .
v_gene: TRBV7-2
j_gene: TRBJ2-1

CDR3nt: TGTGCCGCCAGACAGGCAACAGATTCACCCCTCCACTTT
CDR3aa: CAARQATDSPLHF
abundance: .
d_gene: .
v_gene: TRBV25-1
j_gene: TRBJ1-6

CDR3nt: TGTGCCACATACCAGGATGAGAGAGAAAAACTGTTTTTT
CDR3aa: CATYQDEREKLFF
abundance: .
d_gene: .
v_gene: TRBV24-1
j_gene: TRBJ1-4

CDR3nt: TGTGCCAGCGGGGGGCAGGGAGGGGCGGTTAATTCACCCCTCCACTTT
CDR3aa: CASGGQGGAVNSPLHF
abundance: .
d_gene: .
v_gene: TRBV2
j_gene: TRBJ1-6

CDR3nt: TGTGCCAGCAGTCATGGACAGAATTCGACACCCCTCCACTTT
CDR3aa: CASSHGQNSTPLHF
abundance: .
d_gene: .
v_gene: TRBV5-4
j_gene: TRBJ1-6

CDR3nt: TGCAGTGCTAGTCTCGGGGGGAGATGGGATGAGCAGTTCTTC
CDR3aa: CSASLGGRWDEQFF
abundance: .
d_gene: TRBD2
v_gene: TRBV20-1
j_gene: TRBJ2-1

CDR3nt: TGCGCCAGCAGCCAAGAGGGGTCCGGGATTGGACAGCCCCAGCATTTT
CDR3aa: CASSQEGSGIGQPQHF
abundance: .
d_gene: .
v_gene: TRBV4-1
j_gene: TRBJ1-5

CDR3nt: TGTGCCACCAGTGACGGGGGCTCCTACAATGAGCAGTTCTTC
CDR3aa: CATSDGGSYNEQFF
abundance: .
d_gene: .
v_gene: TRBV24-1
j_gene: TRBJ2-1

CDR3nt: TGTGCCAGCTCACCACCGGAGGGAGGACAGGGCTACGAGCAGTACTTC
CDR3aa: CASSPPEGGQGYEQYF
abundance: .
d_gene: TRBD1
v_gene: TRBV18
j_gene: TRBJ2-7

CDR3nt: TGTGCCAGCTCACGGGACAGTAACTATGGCTACACCTTC
CDR3aa: CASSRDSNYGYTF
abundance: .
d_gene: TRBD1
v_gene: TRBV18
j_gene: TRBJ1-2